One TCR beta chain is described in this entry. This specimen belongs to a study of blood T cell repertoires in COVID-19. Study summary: COVID-19 samples, acute and convalescent, were from the United States, Italy and Spain.

V dropped 0 bases and J dropped 14 bases, with 14 bases sitting between them. There are 14 residues in the CDR3. In germline, CDR1 is LNHNV, CDR2 YYDKDF (reference sequence). Original handling: Amplifying reference gene primers gave estimates of nucleated cell counts. This table comes from immunoSEQ multiplex PCR, and its TCRdb copy is limited to in-frame clones, with some not included. That table furnishes V, J and clone size, whereas the DNA furnished D and trimming. Here the sample spans about 50,000 clones, roughly 88% being singletons. This chain joins TRBV15 and TRBJ1-6; D remains ambiguous. The sequenced sample was peripheral blood. The origin of this receptor is a human donor in a cohort sampled during active COVID-19. CDR3: CATSRDWQRVALHF. The CDR3 region has the DNA TGTGCCACCAGCAGAGACTGGCAGAGGGTGGCCCTCCACTTT.